These 2 T cell receptor beta chains came from one sample sequenced in a study of OX40 agonist ivuxolimab in advanced cancers. Profiled with immunoSEQ multiplex PCR; TCRdb holds only in-frame clones, not every one. This table has 30,000 to 35,000 clones, around four fifths appearing once. The material was CD4+ or CD8+ T cells sorted from blood, obtained in a trial of the OX40 agonist ivuxolimab. The receptors derive from an adult with an advanced solid tumor such as melanoma, head and neck, liver or kidney cancer.

The chain carries TRBV7-2 and TRBJ1-5, with 8 bases identical to TRBD1. With V trimmed by 3 bases and J by 6 bases, 4 bases remained unmatched. Germline-derived CDR1 and CDR2 are SGHTA and FQGNSA. This CDR3 is 14 amino acids long. The CDR3 nucleotides read TGTGCCAGCAGCTTTGGACAGGGTGGTCAGCCCCAGCATTTT. It is translated as CASSFGQGGQPQHF.

This clone was picked up one time. The CDR3 here is CASSSGQGVYSNQPQHF. CDR3 sequence (DNA): TGTGCCAGCAGTTCAGGACAGGGGGTTTATAGCAATCAGCCCCAGCATTTT. The V gene is TRBV28, the J gene TRBJ1-5; 10 bases fit TRBD1. V was clipped by 4 bases and J by 0 bases; unmatched bases: 6. Germline CDR1 is MDHEN and CDR2 is SYDVKM. The CDR3 runs 17 residues.